This TCR beta chain was captured in a study of OX40 agonist ivuxolimab in advanced cancers. Profiling relied on immunoSEQ multiplex PCR, and the TCRdb table lists in-frame clones only, not all of them. The repertoire holds approximately 88,000 clones, with nearly 90% as singletons. This CDR3 spans 14 amino acids. V shed 4 bases, J shed 6 bases, and the junction held 6 bases outside the gene matches. The germline CDR1 and CDR2 sequences are WNHNN and SYGVQD (reference sequence). The chain links TRBV10-1 to TRBJ1-1, with 9 bases matching TRBD1. The source was CD4+ or CD8+ T cells sorted from blood, collected in a trial of the OX40 agonist ivuxolimab. The source of this sequence is an adult with an advanced solid tumor such as melanoma, head and neck, liver or kidney cancer. Written as DNA, the CDR3 is TGCGCCAGCAGTGCCCTGGGACAGGGAGCTGAAGCTTTCTTT. This encodes CASSALGQGAEAFF.